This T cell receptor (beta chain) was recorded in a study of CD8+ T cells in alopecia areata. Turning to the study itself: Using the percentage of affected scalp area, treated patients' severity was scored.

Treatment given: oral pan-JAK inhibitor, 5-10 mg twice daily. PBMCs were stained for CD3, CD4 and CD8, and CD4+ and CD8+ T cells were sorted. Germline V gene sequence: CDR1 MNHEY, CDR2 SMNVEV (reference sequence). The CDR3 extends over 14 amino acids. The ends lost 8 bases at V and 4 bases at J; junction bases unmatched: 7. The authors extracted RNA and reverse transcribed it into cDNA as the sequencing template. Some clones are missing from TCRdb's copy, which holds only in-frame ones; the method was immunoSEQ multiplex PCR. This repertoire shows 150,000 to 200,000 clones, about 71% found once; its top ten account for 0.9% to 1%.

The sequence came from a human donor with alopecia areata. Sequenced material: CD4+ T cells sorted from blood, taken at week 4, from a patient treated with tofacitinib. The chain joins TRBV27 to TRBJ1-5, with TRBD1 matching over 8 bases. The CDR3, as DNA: TGTGCCAGCGGCCGAACAGGGGGGAATCAGCCCCAGCATTTT. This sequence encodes CASGRTGGNQPQHF.